This T cell receptor (beta chain) was recorded in a study of neurological immune-mediated disorders. The making of cDNA relied on 5'RACE with 10-nucleotide random UMIs. MiXCR, run by TCRdb on the 5' RACE reads, gives a single entry per CDR3 protein. The data contain about 50,000 distinct CDR3 sequences, over 4% of them seen just once; the ten biggest clones take up about 3.1%. Notes on the study in general: There was no association between the multiple sclerosis repertoire cluster and any clinical or MRI feature. Sharing of CDR3 amino acid sequences among expanded clones across subjects was absent, suggesting private repertoires in all groups.

This clonotype was seen ten or more times. Its matching antigen is unknown. The sequence was collected from a man aged 45-65 years with multiple sclerosis. Sequencing was carried out using PBMCs.

CDR3 in DNA: TGCAGTGCTAGTCCTGACCCTGCGCGACCAGGGCACAATGAGCAGTTCTTC. Encoded protein: CSASPDPARPGHNEQFF. This rearrangement joins TRBV20-1 to TRBJ2-1; the D gene is possibly TRBD1 (5 bases). The V and J ends lost 3 bases and 5 bases respectively, with 23 bases between them. CDR1 and CDR2 from the germline V gene are DFQATT and SNEGSKA (reference sequence). The CDR3 consists of 17 residues.